Ten or more counts support the clone carrying this TCR beta chain. This record belongs to a study of human T cells and chemical hapten exposure. Overall study context: DPC at 2% was the sensitizing agent, placed on about 2 cm by about 2 cm of upper inner arm skin.

The CDR3 sequence is 15 residues long. The V end lost 2 bases, the J end lost 1 base, and 11 bases lay between the germline ends. The germline gives CDR1 MNHEY, CDR2 SVGEGT. TCRdb re-called the RACE reads with MiXCR, one entry per CDR3 protein. The sample carries about 42,000 distinct CDR3 sequences, around 12% recorded once. Sample time point: pre-sensitization, week 0. Treatment specified: therapeutic diphenylcyclopropenone sensitization with weekly scalp DPC. Every patch test was put on after a blood sample was taken. V is TRBV6-2 or TRBV6-3 and J is TRBJ1-1, with TRBD1 as a possible D gene (5 bases). The sequences come from whole blood, collected in connection with sensitization to the hapten diphenylcyclopropenone (DPC). The origin of this receptor is a woman aged 25 to 45 with alopecia areata. Some clones in this sample may be carry-over from other donors' samples. CDR3 nucleotides: TGTGCCAGCAGTTACGGAATGCAGGGGAACACTGAAGCTTTCTTT. Translating it yields CASSYGMQGNTEAFF.